A single sample is the source of the 29 T cell receptor beta chains below, sequenced in a study of T cells in narcolepsy. Assay used: immunoSEQ multiplex PCR; TCRdb lists only in-frame clones, some missing. Among some 32,000 clones listed, 75% to 85% were seen once. Specimen: CD45RA- memory CD4+ T cells from PBMCs. Source of these receptors: a human donor with narcolepsy.

The chain joins TRBV5-1 to TRBJ2-3, with 7 bases fitting TRBD2. Germline V CDR1 and CDR2: SGHRS, YFSETQ. The V segment lost 4 bases and the J segment 0 bases; nucleotides outside the gene matches: 8. The CDR3 is made up of 16 amino acids. The CDR3 sequence: CASSPRSSGSTDTQYF. CDR3 DNA: TGCGCCAGCAGCCCCCGGAGTAGCGGGAGCACAGATACGCAGTATTTT.

J is TRBJ1-3 and V is TRBV15, with D unclear. The CDR3 spans 13 residues. V dropped 0 bases and J dropped 4 bases, with 4 bases sitting between them. Per germline, CDR1 LNHNV and CDR2 YYDKDF (reference sequence). The CDR3 region is CATSRDPGNTIYF. The DNA for the CDR3 is TGTGCCACCAGCAGAGATCCCGGAAACACCATATATTTT. Looking up the rest from reference TRBV15 and TRBJ1-3 gives the full variable domain: DAMVIQNPRYQVTQFGKPVTLSCSQTLNHNVMYWYQQKSSQAPKLLFHYYDKDFNNEADTPDNFQSRRPNTSFCFLDIRSPGLGDTAMYLCATSRDPGNTIYFGEGSWLTVV.

The J gene is TRBJ1-2, the V gene TRBV5-4; 7 bases line up with TRBD1. Trimming took 4 bases from V and 5 from J; bases not matched to a gene: 8. Germline CDR1 reads SGHNT; CDR2 reads YYREEE (reference sequence). CDR3 size: 14 residues. The DNA of the CDR3 is TGTGCCAGCAGCCGGACAGGAGACGCGTATGGCTACACCTTC. It codes for CASSRTGDAYGYTF.

The rearrangement uses TRBV11-2 and TRBJ2-3, with D hard to call. The CDR3 totals 13 residues. Trimming pared 2 bases from V and 2 bases from J, leaving 5 bases between. Germline V gene lookup returns CDR1 SGHAT and CDR2 FQNNGV. The CDR3 protein is CASSLTSTDTQYF. CDR3 sequence (DNA): TGTGCCAGCAGCTTAACCTCCACAGATACGCAGTATTTT.

This rearrangement joins TRBV5-1 to TRBJ1-1; weak D call: TRBD1 (6 bases). Germline CDR1 is SGHRS and CDR2 is YFSETQ. Trimming pared 1 base from V and 2 bases from J, leaving 21 bases between. CDR3 length: 18 residues. Here the CDR3 reads CASSLRSGTSLRNTEAFF. Written as DNA, the CDR3 is TGCGCCAGCAGCTTGCGTAGCGGGACATCGCTGAGAAACACTGAAGCTTTCTTT.

This clone was detected only once. The chain has TRBV18 and TRBJ2-7, with D hard to call. The CDR3 is 13 amino acids. Germline assignment: CDR1 KGHSH and CDR2 LQKENI. V lost 0 bases to trimming and J lost 12 bases, with 15 bases between them. CDR3 protein: CASSPPLVGALYF. For the CDR3, the DNA is TGTGCCAGCTCACCACCGTTGGTGGGTGCTCTGTACTTC.

As DNA, the CDR3 is TGTGCCTGGAGTCTGGGAGGGATGAACACCGGGGAGCTGTTTTTT. It translates to CAWSLGGMNTGELFF. The chain combines TRBV30 with TRBJ2-2; TRBD2 matches 7 bases. V shed 2 bases, J shed 1 base, and the junction held 4 bases outside the gene matches. CDR3 size: 15 residues. Germline V lookup: CDR1 GTSNPN, CDR2 SVGIG (reference sequence).

This sequence joins TRBV5-1 and TRBJ2-3, with 9 bases lining up with TRBD1. The CDR3 is 15 amino acids. The V gene's germline CDR1 is SGHRS and CDR2 YFSETQ. The V gene end was trimmed by 4 bases and the J gene end by 3 bases; junction bases not matched to a gene: 6. Here the CDR3 reads CASSVGQGGTDTQYF. CDR3 DNA sequence: TGCGCCAGCAGCGTGGGACAGGGTGGGACAGATACGCAGTATTTT.

The chain carries TRBV11-2 and TRBJ2-3; TRBD1 agrees at 8 bases. This CDR3 has 15 amino acids. Per the germline V gene, CDR1 is SGHAT and CDR2 is FQNNGV. V lost 1 base to trimming and J lost 6 bases; unmatched junction nucleotides: 6. CDR3 coding DNA: TGTGCCAGCAGCTTAGGGTGGAACAGGGGGGATACGCAGTATTTT. Translating it yields CASSLGWNRGDTQYF. Together with reference TRBV11-2 and TRBJ2-3, the CDR3 gives the full variable domain: EAGVAQSPRYKIIEKRQSVAFWCNPISGHATLYWYQQILGQGPKLLIQFQNNGVVDDSQLPKDRFSAERLKGVDSTLKIQPAKLEDSAVYLCASSLGWNRGDTQYFGPGTRLTVL.

The rearrangement uses TRBV6-1 and TRBJ2-1; TRBD2 is a possible D gene (5 bases). V lost 6 bases to trimming and J lost 6 bases, with 12 bases between them. The length of the CDR3 is 13 residues. The germline V gene has CDR1 MNHNS and CDR2 SASEGT. CDR3 sequence: CASSGLISNEQFF. CDR3 coding DNA: TGTGCCAGCAGCGGACTTATTAGCAATGAGCAGTTCTTC.

The chain is built from TRBV6-1 and TRBJ1-5, with 7 bases matching TRBD1. The ends lost 4 bases at V and 3 bases at J; junction bases unmatched: 9. The CDR3 is made up of 16 amino acids. Germline V lookup: CDR1 MNHNS, CDR2 SASEGT. This chain's CDR3 is CASSAHRGTDNQPQHF. CDR3 DNA: TGTGCCAGCAGTGCGCACAGGGGAACTGACAATCAGCCCCAGCATTTT.

The rearrangement links TRBV9 to TRBJ2-7, with 8 bases aligning to TRBD1. This CDR3 contains 15 residues. The germline V gene encodes CDR1 SGDLS and CDR2 YYNGEE. The V gene end was trimmed by 2 bases and the J gene end by 6 bases; junction bases not matched to a gene: 10. The CDR3 here is CASSVAGDRYGEQYF. In DNA form, the CDR3 reads TGTGCCAGCAGCGTGGCCGGGGACAGGTATGGCGAGCAGTACTTC. The whole variable domain, filled in from reference TRBV9 and TRBJ2-7, reads DSGVTQTPKHLITATGQRVTLRCSPRSGDLSVYWYQQSLDQGLQFLIQYYNGEERAKGNILERFSAQQFPDLHSELNLSSLELGDSALYFCASSVAGDRYGEQYFGPGTRLTVT.

This clone was seen once. The chain joins TRBV5-1 to TRBJ2-3, with 7 bases that match TRBD1. CDR1 is SGHRS, CDR2 YFSETQ, per germline. The V gene end was trimmed by 1 base and the J gene end by 2 bases; junction bases not matched to a gene: 7. The CDR3 totals 16 residues. DNA for the CDR3: TGCGCCAGCAGCTTGTACCGGGACAGATCCACAGATACGCAGTATTTT. Translating it yields CASSLYRDRSTDTQYF.

This chain joins TRBV29-1 and TRBJ2-2; possibly TRBD1 for D (5 bases). In germline, CDR1 is SQVTM, CDR2 ANQGSEA. The CDR3 runs to 13 residues. V dropped 3 bases and J dropped 7 bases, with 12 bases sitting between them. The CDR3 bases are TGCAGCGTTGATGGGGCCGGCCACGGGGAGCTGTTTTTT. Its protein is CSVDGAGHGELFF.

This rearrangement joins TRBV28 to TRBJ2-1; 7 nucleotides agree with TRBD1. Unmatched junction bases numbered 8, after V lost 8 bases and J lost 1 base. This CDR3 is 15 amino acids long. The germline V gene encodes CDR1 MDHEN and CDR2 SYDVKM. The CDR3 region is CASFGQGQSYNEQFF. The CDR3 coding sequence is TGTGCCAGCTTTGGGCAGGGACAGTCCTACAATGAGCAGTTCTTC.

This clone was counted a few times. The chain joins TRBV6-6 to TRBJ2-7; D perhaps matches TRBD1 (6 bases). Between the trimmed V and J ends, which lost 8 bases and 5 bases, there was a span of 10 bases. Per the germline V gene, CDR1 is MNHNY and CDR2 is SVGAGI (reference sequence). The CDR3 runs 11 residues. The CDR3 DNA reads TGTGCCAGCCGCAAGGGGGACGAGCAGTACTTC. Encoded protein: CASRKGDEQYF.

A single count supports this clone. V is TRBV30 and J is TRBJ2-3; 7 bases are shared with TRBD2. The J segment lost 0 bases and the V segment lost 0 bases, leaving 3 bases of the junction unmatched. CDR1 is GTSNPN, CDR2 SVGIG, per germline (reference sequence). The CDR3 sequence is 15 residues long. The CDR3 is CAWSVRGVSTDTQYF. The CDR3, as DNA: TGTGCCTGGAGTGTACGGGGGGTGAGCACAGATACGCAGTATTTT.

The V and J genes are TRBV5-4 and TRBJ1-2; 10 bases fit TRBD1. V was clipped by 4 bases and J by 6 bases; unmatched bases: 12. Looked up from germline, CDR1 is SGHNT and CDR2 is YYREEE (reference sequence). The CDR3 spans 16 residues. CDR3 sequence: CASSLGQGLRKDGYTF. CDR3 DNA sequence: TGTGCCAGCAGCCTGGGACAGGGGCTAAGGAAGGATGGCTACACCTTC. The whole variable domain, filled in from reference TRBV5-4 and TRBJ1-2, reads ETGVTQSPTHLIKTRGQQVTLRCSSQSGHNTVSWYQQALGQGPQFIFQYYREEENGRGNFPPRFSGLQFPNYSSELNVNALELDDSALYLCASSLGQGLRKDGYTFGSGTRLTVV.

The sample holds a few counts of this clone. This chain links TRBV5-4 with TRBJ2-6; TRBD1 matches at 11 bases. The CDR3 contains 17 residues. Germline assignment: CDR1 SGHNT and CDR2 YYREEE (reference sequence). V shed 4 bases, J shed 2 bases, and the junction held 5 bases outside the gene matches. The CDR3, as DNA: TGTGCCAGCAGCGCTCCGGGACAGGGGGCTGGGGCCAACGTCCTGACTTTC. This gives the protein CASSAPGQGAGANVLTF.

This chain links TRBV9 with TRBJ1-3, with 7 bases that match TRBD1. CDR3 size: 16 residues. Germline V CDR1 and CDR2: SGDLS, YYNGEE. Losses at the gene ends were 2 bases for V and 2 bases for J; bases not matched to a gene: 7. The CDR3 coding sequence is TGTGCCAGCAGCGTCGGAGACAGGGCGACTGGAAACACCATATATTTT. Translating it yields CASSVGDRATGNTIYF. The whole variable domain, filled in from reference TRBV9 and TRBJ1-3, reads DSGVTQTPKHLITATGQRVTLRCSPRSGDLSVYWYQQSLDQGLQFLIQYYNGEERAKGNILERFSAQQFPDLHSELNLSSLELGDSALYFCASSVGDRATGNTIYFGEGSWLTVV.

This chain connects TRBV29-1 to TRBJ1-1; TRBD1 agrees at 11 bases. CDR1 is SQVTM, CDR2 ANQGSEA, per germline. The ends lost 4 bases at V and 5 bases at J; junction bases unmatched: 3. This CDR3 contains 13 residues. CDR3 region: CSVGTGGKTEAFF. The CDR3, as DNA: TGCAGCGTTGGGACAGGGGGCAAGACTGAAGCTTTCTTT.

This clone came up once. The gene calls are TRBV5-1 and TRBJ1-5; 7 bases line up with TRBD1. The CDR3 spans 14 residues. Losses at the gene ends were 2 bases for V and 7 bases for J; bases not matched to a gene: 6. Per germline, CDR1 SGHRS and CDR2 YFSETQ. The CDR3 DNA sequence: TGCGCCAGCAGCTTAACAGGGGTCGGACAGCCCCAGCATTTT. Amino acids: CASSLTGVGQPQHF.

J is TRBJ1-4 and V is TRBV7-6, with a possible D match to TRBD1 (5 bases). Germline CDR1 is SGHVS and CDR2 is FNYEAQ. This CDR3 comprises 15 residues. V was trimmed by 1 base and J by 4 bases, leaving 10 bases between them. CDR3 region: CASSLGGSNNEKLFF. The CDR3 nucleotides are TGTGCCAGCAGCTTAGGGGGCAGCAATAATGAAAAACTGTTTTTT. Filled out from reference TRBV7-6 and TRBJ1-4, the complete variable domain reads GAGVSQSPRYKVTKRGQDVALRCDPISGHVSLYWYRQALGQGPEFLTYFNYEAQQDKSGLPNDRFSAERPEGSISTLTIQRTEQRDSAMYRCASSLGGSNNEKLFFGSGTQLSVL.

This clone appeared once. The chain is built from TRBV4-1 and TRBJ2-5, with 14 bases aligning to TRBD2. Germline lookup yields CDR1 MGHRA and CDR2 YSYEKL. Losses at the gene ends were 0 bases for V and 0 bases for J; bases not matched to a gene: 9. The CDR3 is made up of 20 amino acids. CDR3 sequence: CASSQDRGLAGAPYQETQYF. Here the CDR3 DNA reads TGCGCCAGCAGCCAAGATAGGGGACTAGCGGGGGCGCCGTACCAAGAGACCCAGTACTTC.

The sample holds a few counts of this clone. The CDR3 sequence: CASSLEGRLYEQYF. CDR3 nucleotide sequence: TGTGCCAGCAGCTTAGAGGGCAGGCTCTACGAGCAGTACTTC. The chain recombines TRBV11-2 with TRBJ2-7; D call uncertain. V was pared by 0 bases and J by 3 bases, with 9 bases between. This CDR3 comprises 14 residues. CDR1 is SGHAT and CDR2 is FQNNGV in the germline V gene.

The chain links TRBV5-4 to TRBJ1-2; D is undetermined. The V end lost 4 bases, the J end lost 0 bases, and 7 bases lay between the germline ends. The CDR3 has 13 residues. Germline V gene lookup returns CDR1 SGHNT and CDR2 YYREEE (reference sequence). DNA of the CDR3: TGTGCCAGCAGCCGGCAGACTAACTATGGCTACACCTTC. This codes for CASSRQTNYGYTF.

In this sample, this clone turned up once. The chain carries TRBV5-4 and TRBJ2-7, with D possibly matching TRBD1 (6 bases). Germline assignment: CDR1 SGHNT and CDR2 YYREEE (reference sequence). CDR3 size: 15 residues. Trimming left V 0 bases short and J 0 bases short, with 10 bases between. Here the CDR3 reads CASSLATGNSYEQYF. DNA for the CDR3: TGTGCCAGCAGCTTGGCGACAGGCAACTCCTACGAGCAGTACTTC.

This chain joins TRBV30 and TRBJ2-7; 8 nucleotides align to TRBD2. CDR3 length: 13 residues. CDR1 GTSNPN and CDR2 SVGIG come from the germline V gene (reference sequence). With V trimmed by 5 bases and J by 4 bases, 7 bases remained unmatched. CDR3 loop: CAWDGGGLYEQYF. In DNA form, the CDR3 reads TGTGCCTGGGACGGGGGGGGCCTTTACGAGCAGTACTTC.

The genes are TRBV4-2 and TRBJ2-3, with D perhaps matching TRBD2 (6 bases). Looked up from germline, CDR1 is LGHNA and CDR2 is YNFKEQ. The CDR3 spans 16 residues. V was trimmed by 4 bases and J by 0 bases, leaving 14 bases between them. The CDR3 DNA follows: TGTGCCAGCAGCCGCGCCGGGGGAACTAGCACAGATACGCAGTATTTT. It encodes CASSRAGGTSTDTQYF.